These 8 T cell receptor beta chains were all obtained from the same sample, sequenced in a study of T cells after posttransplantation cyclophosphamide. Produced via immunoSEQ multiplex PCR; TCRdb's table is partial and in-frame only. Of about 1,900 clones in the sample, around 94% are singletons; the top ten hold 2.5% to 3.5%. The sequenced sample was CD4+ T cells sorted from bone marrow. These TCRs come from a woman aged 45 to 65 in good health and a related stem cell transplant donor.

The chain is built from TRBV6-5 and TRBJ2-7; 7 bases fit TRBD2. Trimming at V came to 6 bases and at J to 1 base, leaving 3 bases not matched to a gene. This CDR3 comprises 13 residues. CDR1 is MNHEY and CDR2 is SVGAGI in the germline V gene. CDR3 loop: CASRAGGSYEQYF. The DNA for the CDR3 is TGTGCCAGCAGAGCCGGGGGGTCCTACGAGCAGTACTTC.

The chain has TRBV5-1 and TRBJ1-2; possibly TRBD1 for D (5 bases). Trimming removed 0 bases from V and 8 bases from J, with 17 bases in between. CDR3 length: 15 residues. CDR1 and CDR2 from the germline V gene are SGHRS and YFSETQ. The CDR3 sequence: CASSLATGEGVGYTF. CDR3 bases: TGCGCCAGCAGCTTGGCCACGGGGGAAGGAGTCGGCTACACCTTC.

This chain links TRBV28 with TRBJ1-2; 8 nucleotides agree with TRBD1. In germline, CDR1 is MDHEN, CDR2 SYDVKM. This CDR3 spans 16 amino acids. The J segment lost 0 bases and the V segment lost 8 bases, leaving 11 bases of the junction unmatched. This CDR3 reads CASCLGQGATNYGYTF. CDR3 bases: TGTGCCAGCTGCCTGGGGCAGGGGGCCACTAACTATGGCTACACCTTC.

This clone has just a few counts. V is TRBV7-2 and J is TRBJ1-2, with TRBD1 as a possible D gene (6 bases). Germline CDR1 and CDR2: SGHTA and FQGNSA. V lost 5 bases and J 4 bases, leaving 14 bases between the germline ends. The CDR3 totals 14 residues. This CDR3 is CASSRGGNAYGYTF. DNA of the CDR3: TGTGCCAGCAGCCGAGGGGGAAACGCCTATGGCTACACCTTC.

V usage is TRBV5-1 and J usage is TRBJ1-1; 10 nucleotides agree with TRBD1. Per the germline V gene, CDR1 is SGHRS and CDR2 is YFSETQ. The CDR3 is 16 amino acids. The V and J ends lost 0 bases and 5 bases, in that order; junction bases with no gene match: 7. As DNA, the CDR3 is TGCGCCAGCAGCTTGGGGGACAGGGGCGTAGGTACTGAAGCTTTCTTT. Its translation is CASSLGDRGVGTEAFF.

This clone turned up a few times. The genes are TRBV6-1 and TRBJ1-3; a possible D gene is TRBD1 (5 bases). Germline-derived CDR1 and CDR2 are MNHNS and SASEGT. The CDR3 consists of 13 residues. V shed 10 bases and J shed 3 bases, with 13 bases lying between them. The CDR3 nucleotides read TGTGCCACCAACGACGGGGGTGGAAACACCATATATTTT. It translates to CATNDGGGNTIYF.

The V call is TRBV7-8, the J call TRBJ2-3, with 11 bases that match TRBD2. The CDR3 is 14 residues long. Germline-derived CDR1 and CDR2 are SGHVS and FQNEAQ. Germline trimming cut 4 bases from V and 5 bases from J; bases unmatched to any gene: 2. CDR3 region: CASSSTSGRDTQYF. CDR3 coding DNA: TGTGCCAGCAGCTCCACTAGCGGGAGAGATACGCAGTATTTT. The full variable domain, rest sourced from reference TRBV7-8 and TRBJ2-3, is GAGVSQSPRYKVAKRGQDVALRCDPISGHVSLFWYQQALGQGPEFLTYFQNEAQLDKSGLPSDRFFAERPEGSVSTLKIQRTQQEDSAVYLCASSSTSGRDTQYFGPGTRLTVL.

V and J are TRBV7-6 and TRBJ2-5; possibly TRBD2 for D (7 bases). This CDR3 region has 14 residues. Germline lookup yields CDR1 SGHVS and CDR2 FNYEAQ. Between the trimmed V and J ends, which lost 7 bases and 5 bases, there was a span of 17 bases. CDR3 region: CASNEGGTLETQYF. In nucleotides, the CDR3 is TGTGCCAGCAATGAGGGGGGGACGTTGGAGACCCAGTACTTC.